This entry describes one T cell receptor (beta chain). The data are from a study of cytomegalovirus exposure and HLA in healthy donors. 13 Jbeta primers and 60 Vbeta primers were used for the PCR. Measured with immunoSEQ multiplex PCR; TCRdb has only the in-frame clones, and not every one. The sample records roughly 230,000 clones, more than 70% being singletons. The sample comprised PBMCs. The TCR was taken from a boy aged 5 to 17 in good health and CMV-seronegative.

The DNA of the CDR3 is TGCGCCAGCAGCCAACGGGACAGGGACACCGGGGAGCTGTTTTTT. Translation gives CASSQRDRDTGELFF. The rearrangement links TRBV4-1 to TRBJ2-2; 9 bases agree with TRBD1. Germline trimming cut 2 bases from V and 3 bases from J; bases unmatched to any gene: 1. The CDR3 spans 15 residues. Germline assignment: CDR1 MGHRA and CDR2 YSYEKL.